The rows below give T cell receptor beta chains drawn from one sample of a study of cytomegalovirus exposure and HLA in healthy donors. Profiling relied on immunoSEQ multiplex PCR, and the TCRdb table lists in-frame clones only, not all of them. Among around 130,000 clones, 65% to 90% were seen once, and the ten largest hold 2% to 2.5%. The material sequenced was PBMCs. These receptors all stem from a man younger than 45 in good health and CMV-seronegative. The CDR3 runs from the conserved cysteine through the conserved F or W. A D gene is named only where the DNA matches it firmly. Clone size, where shown, is once, few, many, or a class for clones that have expanded.

D: NA; size: NA; length: 15; V: TRBV5-1; J: TRBJ1-6; DNA: TGCGCCAGCACCCCCGAGTTCTCCTATAATTCACCCCTCCACTTT; CDR3: CASTPEFSYNSPLHF
D: TRBD2; size: NA; length: 15; V: TRBV7-8; J: TRBJ2-2; DNA: TGTGCCAGCAGCTTTATAGCGGGGGGGCCCGGGGAGCTGTTTTTT; CDR3: CASSFIAGGPGELFF
D: NA; size: few; length: 16; V: TRBV7-2; J: TRBJ2-1; DNA: TGTGCCAGCAGAGACAGAAGCAGCTCTACCTACAATGAGCAGTTCTTC; CDR3: CASRDRSSSTYNEQFF
D: NA; size: NA; length: 14; V: TRBV30; J: TRBJ2-3; DNA: TGTGCCTGGAGTGGTAGCTTCTTCACGGATACGCAGTATTTT; CDR3: CAWSGSFFTDTQYF
D: NA; size: NA; length: 16; V: TRBV5-1; J: TRBJ1-6; DNA: TGCGCCAGCAGCTTGAACCAGGGCCCCTCTAATTCACCCCTCCACTTT; CDR3: CASSLNQGPSNSPLHF
D: TRBD1; size: NA; length: 15; V: TRBV7-9; J: TRBJ1-2; DNA: TGTGCCAGCAGCTCGACAGGGGTCTCAAACTATGGCTACACCTTC; CDR3: CASSSTGVSNYGYTF
D: NA; size: NA; length: 13; V: TRBV10-2; J: TRBJ1-5; DNA: TGCGCCAGCACAAGGGACTTTAATCAGCCCCAGCATTTT; CDR3: CASTRDFNQPQHF
D: TRBD1; size: NA; length: 14; V: TRBV19; J: TRBJ2-7; DNA: TGTGCCAGTAGTACAGGGACAGGGAATTACGAGCAGTACTTC; CDR3: CASSTGTGNYEQYF
D: NA; size: NA; length: 13; V: TRBV28; J: TRBJ2-5; DNA: TGTGCCAGCAGTTTGAGCGGGTCAGAGACCCAGTACTTC; CDR3: CASSLSGSETQYF
D: TRBD1; size: NA; length: 15; V: TRBV28; J: TRBJ2-1; DNA: TGTGCCAGCAGTTTAGGGGACAGCCCCTACAATGAGCAGTTCTTC; CDR3: CASSLGDSPYNEQFF
D: NA; size: NA; length: 14; V: TRBV7-9; J: TRBJ1-1; DNA: TGTGCCAGCAGCTTAGTAACGGGGTGGACTGAAGCTTTCTTT; CDR3: CASSLVTGWTEAFF
D: TRBD1; size: NA; length: 18; V: TRBV19; J: TRBJ2-6; DNA: TGTGCCAGTAGTGGCCGGGACAGGGCCTTCCCTGGGGCCAACGTCCTGACTTTC; CDR3: CASSGRDRAFPGANVLTF
D: NA; size: few; length: 14; V: TRBV7-9; J: TRBJ2-3; DNA: TGTGCCAGCAGCTTGCTTAGGGAGGCAGATACGCAGTATTTT; CDR3: CASSLLREADTQYF
D: TRBD1; size: NA; length: 15; V: TRBV6-5; J: TRBJ2-7; DNA: TGTGCCAGCAAGTTATCGGGACAGGGGGCCTACGAGCAGTACTTC; CDR3: CASKLSGQGAYEQYF
D: NA; size: NA; length: 15; V: TRBV27; J: TRBJ2-7; DNA: TGTGCCAGCACCCTGTCGGCCCTAGGTCTTTACGAGCAGTACTTC; CDR3: CASTLSALGLYEQYF
D: TRBD2; size: NA; length: 16; V: TRBV4-3; J: TRBJ2-5; DNA: TGCGCCAGCAGCCAAGAGAGCGGGGGGGCCGGAGAGACCCAGTACTTC; CDR3: CASSQESGGAGETQYF
D: NA; size: NA; length: 15; V: TRBV12-5; J: TRBJ1-2; DNA: TGTGCTAGTGGTTTGGTAGAGGCTAGTAGCTATGGCTACACCTTC; CDR3: CASGLVEASSYGYTF
D: TRBD2; size: few; length: 16; V: TRBV28; J: TRBJ2-2; DNA: TGTGCCAGCAGTTTAGGGGCAGGGAGGGGAACCGGGGAGCTGTTTTTT; CDR3: CASSLGAGRGTGELFF
D: NA; size: NA; length: 16; V: TRBV6-5; J: TRBJ2-2; DNA: TGTGCCAGCAGTTACTTAAGGACAGCGAACACCGGGGAGCTGTTTTTT; CDR3: CASSYLRTANTGELFF
D: TRBD1; size: NA; length: 15; V: TRBV29-1; J: TRBJ2-4; DNA: TGCAGCGTTGGGGAAGGGGGCTTGGCCAAAAACATTCAGTACTTC; CDR3: CSVGEGGLAKNIQYF
D: TRBD1; size: once; length: 16; V: TRBV6-1; J: TRBJ2-7; DNA: TGTGCCAGCAGTGAAAAGTTGACAGGGGGTACCTACGAGCAGTACTTC; CDR3: CASSEKLTGGTYEQYF
D: TRBD1; size: NA; length: 16; V: TRBV5-1; J: TRBJ1-4; DNA: TGCGCCAGCAGCTTTACCGGACAGGTCCATAATGAAAAACTGTTTTTT; CDR3: CASSFTGQVHNEKLFF
D: NA; size: few; length: 13; V: TRBV11-3; J: TRBJ2-2; DNA: TGTGCCAGCACGGCGGGGAACACCGGGGAGCTGTTTTTT; CDR3: CASTAGNTGELFF
D: NA; size: NA; length: 17; V: TRBV27; J: TRBJ1-1; DNA: TGTGCCAGCAGTTTTTTCTCCATGACAGGTGTGAACACTGAAGCTTTCTTT; CDR3: CASSFFSMTGVNTEAFF
D: NA; size: NA; length: 16; V: TRBV5-6; J: TRBJ2-3; DNA: TGTGCCAGCAGCTCCCTTTCCCGGGGGGCCACGGCTACACAGTATTTT; CDR3: CASSSLSRGATATQYF
D: TRBD1; size: few; length: 15; V: TRBV5-8; J: TRBJ1-4; DNA: TGTGCCAGCAGCTCAGGGACAGCCAGTAATGAAAAACTGTTTTTT; CDR3: CASSSGTASNEKLFF
D: NA; size: NA; length: 15; V: TRBV19; J: TRBJ1-1; DNA: TGTGCCACCCATAGGAAGGGGCGCTGGGACACTGAAGCTTTCTTT; CDR3: CATHRKGRWDTEAFF
D: NA; size: NA; length: 14; V: TRBV27; J: TRBJ2-1; DNA: TGTGCCAGCAGTCTCCAGGACACAAACAATGAGCAGTTCTTC; CDR3: CASSLQDTNNEQFF
D: NA; size: few; length: 14; V: TRBV7-9; J: TRBJ1-6; DNA: TGTGCCAGCAGCTCGATAGAGGGAGATTCACCCCTCCACTTT; CDR3: CASSSIEGDSPLHF
D: NA; size: NA; length: 15; V: TRBV7-2; J: TRBJ2-3; DNA: TGTGCCAGCAGCTTTATGGGAGCTATGGAAGATACGCAGTATTTT; CDR3: CASSFMGAMEDTQYF
D: NA; size: NA; length: 14; V: TRBV25-1; J: TRBJ1-4; DNA: TGTGCCAGCAGCTACAGGCTAACTAATGAAAAACTGTTTTTT; CDR3: CASSYRLTNEKLFF